This TCR beta chain was recorded in a study of regulatory T cells in long-lasting Graves disease. CDR3-region Arm-PCR and iRepertoire HTBI primers produced the TCR beta libraries. MiXCR, run by TCRdb on the multiplex PCR reads, gives a single entry per CDR3 protein. The table shows approximately 400,000 distinct CDR3 sequences, with approximately 15% occurring only once. Time point described: newly diagnosed GD, antithyroid drugs for less than 3 months. Isolated PBMC RNA provided the starting material for the TCR library. Study-level results: Comparison showed that persistent patients shared more public clonotypes (about 2,600) than new patients (over 950).

A few counts support this clonotype. The antigen is undetermined. This sample also belongs to another study, concerning T cells in Graves' hyperthyroidism and ophthalmopathy.

The TCR originated in a woman aged 25 to 39 with Graves disease. The sequenced sample was peripheral blood mononuclear cells (PBMCs), obtained at new diagnosis, from a patient treated with antithyroid drugs.

The CDR3 coding sequence is TGTGCCAGCAGTTACAGGGATTGGAATGAGCAGTTCTTC. As protein: CASSYRDWNEQFF. The chain uses TRBV6-2 or TRBV6-3 and TRBJ2-1; no clear D. CDR1 is MNHEY, CDR2 SVGEGT, per germline. Trimming took 2 bases from V and 7 from J, leaving 9 bases between them. The CDR3 has 13 amino acids.